The clone carrying this TCR beta chain has only one observation. This sample is part of a study of T cell changes during pregnancy in multiple sclerosis. After removal of 4 bases from V and 4 bases from J, the junction contained 4 bases not matched to a gene. In germline, CDR1 is SGHRS, CDR2 YFSETQ. This CDR3 region has 13 residues. The repertoire was sequenced with immunoSEQ multiplex PCR; TCRdb's copy has only in-frame clones and lacks some. The data contain approximately 58,000 clones, about 90% of them singletons. The clonotype comes from a female donor in good health, enrolled as a control in a pregnancy study. The input for sequencing was peripheral blood, taken in the second trimester of pregnancy. The rearrangement uses TRBV5-1 and TRBJ2-7; TRBD1 agrees at 8 bases. As DNA, the CDR3 is TGCGCCAGCAGCCTCCGGACAGGGTACGAGCAGTACTTC. It encodes CASSLRTGYEQYF.